This T cell receptor (beta chain) was recorded in a study of blood T cell repertoires in COVID-19 (dated by TCRdb to the early 2020s). Regarding the study in general: Samples from collaborators originated in the United States, Italy and Spain and spanned both the acute and convalescent phases of COVID-19. Where available, HLA class I and class II types were taken from metadata supplied by the sample provider and were not determined by assay-based typing. The sample metadata nearly always contained a de-identified subject ID, COVID-19 status, age in years and sex. The prospective study material was composed of cDNA or gDNA derived from T cells, B-cell-depleted T cells, or PBMCs. Samples were obtained from the ongoing ImmuneRACE study (first 160 participants) and from some 1,200 subjects provided by 6 global collaborators. The dataset comprised deeply sampled blood TCRbeta repertoires from subjects exposed to, actively infected with, or recovered from COVID-19. The repertoires were released in a freely available public database intended as a resource for research on the immune response to SARS-CoV-2. Summary of the overall study and its limitations: The amount of clinical and demographic metadata varied by source and participant and was provided uncurated.

In the case of this clone: This clone's antigen is unknown. Base qualities are not recorded, but no much larger clone differs from it by a single base.

CDR1 and CDR2 were assigned from the germline V gene as SGHRS and YFSETQ. The junction shows trimming of 4 bases on V and 0 bases on J, plus 13 bases between the germline ends. The CDR3 measures 16 amino acids from cysteine to phenylalanine. Only the CDR3 DNA is retained, 48 bases long and in frame from the first base. Collaborating institutions collected whole blood in K2EDTA tubes following their own protocols. For TCRbeta analysis, collaborator samples were shipped as frozen whole blood, as isolated PBMCs, or as DNA extracted from either sample type. TCRbeta CDR3 regions were amplified from genomic DNA by means of the immunoSEQ Assay, a bias-controlled multiplex PCR. In the original analysis: Within the assay, amplification of reference gene primers was used to estimate how many nucleated cells each sample contained. Sequence reads were collapsed and filtered to measure the absolute abundance of every unique TCRbeta CDR3 rearrangement. For each sample, productive Simpson clonality was calculated by taking the square root of Simpson's diversity index across productive rearrangements. TCRdb re-hosts the immuneACCESS table, in-frame sequences only. Its copies lack some clones; in the studies checked, an unresolved V gene accounts for under half of them, and the cause for the rest is not known. V and J calls and clone size are those listed in that table; D and trimming were worked out from the DNA. The sample contains approximately 230,000 clones, roughly 83% of them found a single time. Of the sample, roughly 10% falls within the top ten clones.

Sequenced sample: peripheral blood. The chain was built from TRBV5-1 and TRBJ1-4, with the D gene call left open. The receptor's source is a man older than 75 with acute or convalescent COVID-19. The CDR3 protein: CASSGRAGPTNEKLFF. The bases read TGCGCCAGCAGCGGGAGGGCAGGCCCAACTAATGAAAAACTGTTTTTT.